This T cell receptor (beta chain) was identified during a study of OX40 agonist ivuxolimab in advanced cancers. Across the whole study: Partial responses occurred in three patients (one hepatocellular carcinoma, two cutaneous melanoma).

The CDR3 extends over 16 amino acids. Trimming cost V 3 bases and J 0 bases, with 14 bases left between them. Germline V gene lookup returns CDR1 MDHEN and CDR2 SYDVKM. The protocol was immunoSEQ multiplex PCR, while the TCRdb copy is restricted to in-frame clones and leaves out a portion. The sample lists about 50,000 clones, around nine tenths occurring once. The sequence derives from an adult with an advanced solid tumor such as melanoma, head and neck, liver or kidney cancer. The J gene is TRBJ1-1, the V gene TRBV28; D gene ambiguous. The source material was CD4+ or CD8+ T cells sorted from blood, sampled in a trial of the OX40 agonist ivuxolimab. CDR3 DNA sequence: TGTGCCAGCAGTTTTCGGACCTTTGGGATGAACACTGAAGCTTTCTTT. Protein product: CASSFRTFGMNTEAFF.